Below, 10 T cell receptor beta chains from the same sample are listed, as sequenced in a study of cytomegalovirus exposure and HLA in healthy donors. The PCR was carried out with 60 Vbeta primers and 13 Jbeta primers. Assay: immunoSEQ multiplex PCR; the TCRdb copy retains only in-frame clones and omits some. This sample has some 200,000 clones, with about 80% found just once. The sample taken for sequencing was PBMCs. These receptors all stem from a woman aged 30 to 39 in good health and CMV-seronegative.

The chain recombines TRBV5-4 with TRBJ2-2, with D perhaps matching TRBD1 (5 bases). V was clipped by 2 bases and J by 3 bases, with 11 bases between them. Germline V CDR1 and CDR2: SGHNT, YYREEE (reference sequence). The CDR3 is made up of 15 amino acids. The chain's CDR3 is CASSFSGIYTGELFF. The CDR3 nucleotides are TGTGCCAGCAGCTTTTCAGGGATTTACACCGGGGAGCTGTTTTTT.

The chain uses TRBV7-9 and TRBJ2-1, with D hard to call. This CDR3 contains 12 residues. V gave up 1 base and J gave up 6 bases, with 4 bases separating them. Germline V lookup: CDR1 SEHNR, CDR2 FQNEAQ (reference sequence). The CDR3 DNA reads TGTGCCAGCAGCTTAGTGAGCAATGAGCAGTTCTTC. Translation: CASSLVSNEQFF.

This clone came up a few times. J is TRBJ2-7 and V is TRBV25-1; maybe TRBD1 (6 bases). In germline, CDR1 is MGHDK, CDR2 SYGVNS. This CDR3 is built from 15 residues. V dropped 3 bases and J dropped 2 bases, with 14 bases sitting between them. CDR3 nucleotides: TGTGCCAGCAGTGACACCCGGGACACCGCCTACGAGCAGTACTTC. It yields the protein CASSDTRDTAYEQYF.

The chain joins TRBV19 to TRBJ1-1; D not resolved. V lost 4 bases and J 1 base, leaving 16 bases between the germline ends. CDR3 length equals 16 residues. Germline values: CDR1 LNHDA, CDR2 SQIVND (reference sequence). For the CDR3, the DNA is TGTGCCAGTAGTAATGAGGGCCTTTGGGGGAACACTGAAGCTTTCTTT. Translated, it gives CASSNEGLWGNTEAFF.

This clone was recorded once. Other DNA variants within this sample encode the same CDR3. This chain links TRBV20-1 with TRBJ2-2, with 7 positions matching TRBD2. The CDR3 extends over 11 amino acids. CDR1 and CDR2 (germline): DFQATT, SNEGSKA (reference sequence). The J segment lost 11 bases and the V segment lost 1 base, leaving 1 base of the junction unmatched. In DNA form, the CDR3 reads TGCAGTGCTAGAGGCGGGGGAGAGCTGTTTTTT. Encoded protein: CSARGGGELFF.

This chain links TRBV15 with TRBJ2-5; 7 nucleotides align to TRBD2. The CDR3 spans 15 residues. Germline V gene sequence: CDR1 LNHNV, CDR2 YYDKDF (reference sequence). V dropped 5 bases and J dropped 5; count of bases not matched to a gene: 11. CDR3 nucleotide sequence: TGTGCCACCAGCGCCCGACGGCGGGAGCGGGAGACCCAGTACTTC. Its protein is CATSARRRERETQYF.

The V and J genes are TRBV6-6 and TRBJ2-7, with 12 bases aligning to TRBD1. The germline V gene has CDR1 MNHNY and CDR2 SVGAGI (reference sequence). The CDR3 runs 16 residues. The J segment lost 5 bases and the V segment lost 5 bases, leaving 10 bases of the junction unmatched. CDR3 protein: CASSLRSGQGAHEQYF. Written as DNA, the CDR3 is TGTGCCAGCAGTCTCCGATCGGGACAGGGGGCCCACGAGCAGTACTTC.

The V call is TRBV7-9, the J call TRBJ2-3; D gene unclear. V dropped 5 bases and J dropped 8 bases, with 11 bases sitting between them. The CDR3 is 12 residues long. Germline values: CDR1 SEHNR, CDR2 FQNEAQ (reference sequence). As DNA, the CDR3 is TGTGCCAGCAGCGGTGTGAGCGTTACGCAGTATTTT. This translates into CASSGVSVTQYF.

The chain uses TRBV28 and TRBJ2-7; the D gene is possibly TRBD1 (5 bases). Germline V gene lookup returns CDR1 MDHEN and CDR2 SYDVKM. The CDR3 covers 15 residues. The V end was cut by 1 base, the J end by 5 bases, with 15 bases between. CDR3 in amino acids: CASSLSTASRDEQYF. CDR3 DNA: TGTGCCAGCAGTTTATCAACCGCAAGCAGGGACGAGCAGTACTTC.

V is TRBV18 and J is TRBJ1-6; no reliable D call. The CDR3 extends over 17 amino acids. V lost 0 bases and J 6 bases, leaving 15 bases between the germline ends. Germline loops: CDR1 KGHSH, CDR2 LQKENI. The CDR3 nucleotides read TGTGCCAGCTCACCACCGTCGCGATCCACCGGTAATTCACCCCTCCACTTT. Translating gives CASSPPSRSTGNSPLHF. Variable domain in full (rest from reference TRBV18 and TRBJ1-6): NAGVMQNPRHLVRRRGQEARLRCSPMKGHSHVYWYRQLPEEGLKFMVYLQKENIIDESGMPKERFSAEFPKEGPSILRIQQVVRGDSAAYFCASSPPSRSTGNSPLHFGNGTRLTVT.